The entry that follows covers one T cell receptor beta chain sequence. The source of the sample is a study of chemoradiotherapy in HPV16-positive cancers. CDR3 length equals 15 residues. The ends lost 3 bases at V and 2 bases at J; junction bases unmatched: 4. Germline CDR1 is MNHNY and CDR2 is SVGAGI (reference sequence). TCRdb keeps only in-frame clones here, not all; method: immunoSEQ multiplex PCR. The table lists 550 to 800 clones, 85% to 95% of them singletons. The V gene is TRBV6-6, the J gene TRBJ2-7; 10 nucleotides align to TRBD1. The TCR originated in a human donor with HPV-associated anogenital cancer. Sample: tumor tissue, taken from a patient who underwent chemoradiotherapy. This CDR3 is CASSYPGQGTYEQYF. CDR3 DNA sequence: TGTGCCAGCAGTTATCCGGGACAGGGGACCTACGAGCAGTACTTC.